This entry features one T cell receptor (beta chain) sequence. This sample was included in a study of cytomegalovirus exposure and HLA in healthy donors. This CDR3 comprises 16 residues. The germline CDR1 and CDR2 sequences are KGHSH and LQKENI. V dropped 0 bases and J dropped 0 bases, with 11 bases sitting between them. Primers included in the PCR were 60 Vbeta and 13 Jbeta primers. Generated by immunoSEQ multiplex PCR, the TCRdb table keeps only in-frame clones and is missing some. Counted here are tens of thousands of clones, roughly 76% occurring once; the ten biggest clones make up about 1.4%. The source material was PBMCs. The sequence derives from a male donor in good health and CMV-seronegative. The chain is built from TRBV18 and TRBJ1-1; no firm D call. CDR3 residues: CASSPPHLGLNTEAFF. CDR3 nucleotides: TGTGCCAGCTCACCACCCCATCTGGGCCTGAACACTGAAGCTTTCTTT.